These 27 T cell receptor beta chains were all obtained from the same sample, sequenced in a study of blood T cell repertoires in COVID-19. Sequencing was performed with immunoSEQ multiplex PCR; in TCRdb, only in-frame clones are kept and a portion is missing. The sample contains under 250,000 clones, 80% of which appear only once. Material: PBMCs or T cells enriched from blood (not recorded which). The receptor set was obtained from a man aged 30 to 39 with acute COVID-19.

This clone was recorded a few times. This chain links TRBV2 with TRBJ1-4, with 9 bases lining up with TRBD1. CDR3 length: 15 residues. Germline CDR1 and CDR2: SNHLY and FYNNEI. The ends lost 1 base at V and 8 bases at J; junction bases unmatched: 5. This CDR3 reads CASSEGDRDVEKLFF. The CDR3 coding sequence is TGTGCCAGCAGTGAAGGGGACAGGGATGTCGAAAAACTGTTTTTT.

The chain carries TRBV19 and TRBJ2-7; D is possibly TRBD2 (6 bases). Germline V gene data show CDR1 as LNHDA and CDR2 as SQIVND (reference sequence). Between the trimmed V and J ends, which lost 3 bases and 3 bases, there was a span of 12 bases. The CDR3 consists of 14 residues. CDR3: CASSMGGGDYEQYF. The CDR3 DNA follows: TGTGCCAGTAGTATGGGAGGAGGAGACTACGAGCAGTACTTC.

This clone was recorded many times. The CDR3 region is CASSHGTASETQYF. CDR3 coding DNA: TGTGCCAGCAGCCACGGGACAGCATCAGAGACCCAGTACTTC. This chain joins TRBV27 and TRBJ2-5, with 7 nucleotides matching TRBD1. Germline CDR1 MNHEY, CDR2 SMNVEV (reference sequence). The CDR3 consists of 14 residues. The ends lost 6 bases at V and 4 bases at J; junction bases unmatched: 8.

A few counts support this clone. V usage is TRBV28 and J usage is TRBJ2-1; 9 positions match TRBD2. The V gene end was trimmed by 6 bases and the J gene end by 7 bases; junction bases not matched to a gene: 7. The CDR3 has 14 residues. The germline V gene encodes CDR1 MDHEN and CDR2 SYDVKM. DNA of the CDR3: TGTGCCAGCAGAGAGCGGGGGGTAGGAAATGAGCAGTTCTTC. This encodes CASRERGVGNEQFF.

The genes are TRBV29-1 and TRBJ2-3, with D unresolved. The ends were cut back, 6 bases at V and 3 bases at J, with 10 bases in the middle. Germline CDR1 reads SQVTM; CDR2 reads ANQGSEA. There are 12 residues in the CDR3. The CDR3: CSVELSTDTQYF. CDR3 bases: TGCAGCGTAGAACTCTCTACAGATACGCAGTATTTT.

The chain combines TRBV7-9 with TRBJ2-2, with D perhaps TRBD1 (5 bases). V was cut by 3 bases and J by 5 bases, with 10 bases left in between. Germline CDR1 is SEHNR and CDR2 is FQNEAQ (reference sequence). This CDR3 contains 14 residues. The DNA for the CDR3 is TGTGCCAGCAGCTTTGGGGCCCAAACCGGGGAGCTGTTTTTT. This sequence encodes CASSFGAQTGELFF.

The rearrangement uses TRBV5-5 and TRBJ2-1, with 11 nucleotides matching TRBD1. Germline V gene data show CDR1 as SGHKS and CDR2 as YYEKEE (reference sequence). This CDR3 has 16 amino acids. V trimming: 1 base; J trimming: 7 bases; junction bases outside the gene matches: 7. The CDR3 DNA reads TGTGCCAGCAGCTTGCTCGGGACAGGGGGAGGTAATGAGCAGTTCTTC. Translating it yields CASSLLGTGGGNEQFF. The full variable domain, completed using reference TRBV5-5 and TRBJ2-1, is DAGVTQSPTHLIKTRGQQVTLRCSPISGHKSVSWYQQVLGQGPQFIFQYYEKEERGRGNFPDRFSARQFPNYSSELNVNALLLGDSALYLCASSLLGTGGGNEQFFGPGTRLTVL.

The chain is built from TRBV2 and TRBJ1-5, with D unresolved. Germline V gives CDR1 SNHLY, CDR2 FYNNEI. V lost 0 bases and J lost 5, with 8 bases in between. This CDR3 contains 14 residues. In DNA form, the CDR3 reads TGTGCCAGCAGTGAAGCGTCGGGGTATCAGCCCCAGCATTTT. Translating it yields CASSEASGYQPQHF.

V is TRBV3-1 (or the pseudogene TRBV3-2) and J is TRBJ2-5; 9 bases are a match to TRBD1. Germline lookup yields CDR1 LGHDT and CDR2 YNNKEL (reference sequence). The CDR3 has 14 amino acids. Trimming at V came to 3 bases and at J to 5 bases, leaving 4 bases not matched to a gene. The CDR3 region has the DNA TGTGCCAGCAGCCATGGACAGGGGTGGGAGACCCAGTACTTC. Its translation: CASSHGQGWETQYF.

V and J are TRBV5-5 and TRBJ1-2; perhaps TRBD1 as D (5 bases). Germline CDR1 reads SGHKS; CDR2 reads YYEKEE (reference sequence). CDR3 size: 15 residues. Between the trimmed V and J ends, which lost 3 bases and 6 bases, there was a span of 18 bases. Written as DNA, the CDR3 is TGTGCCAGCAGCTCCCACGGGACTAGGGGCGATGGCTACACCTTC. Residues: CASSSHGTRGDGYTF.

The CDR3 is CASSYDRTRNTIYF. In DNA form, the CDR3 reads TGTGCCAGCAGCTACGACAGAACACGAAACACCATATATTTT. The V gene is TRBV5-4, the J gene TRBJ1-3; TRBD1 is a possible D gene (5 bases). This CDR3 comprises 14 residues. Germline CDR1 SGHNT, CDR2 YYREEE (reference sequence). V was clipped by 3 bases and J by 5 bases, with 12 bases between them.

This rearrangement joins TRBV7-6 to TRBJ2-7; D is possibly TRBD1 (6 bases). Looked up from germline, CDR1 is SGHVS and CDR2 is FNYEAQ. V was trimmed by 2 bases and J by 7 bases, leaving 15 bases between them. The CDR3 is 14 residues long. The CDR3 coding sequence is TGTGCCAGCAGCTTACAGGGGTCCTCAGTGGAGCAGTACTTC. Translating gives CASSLQGSSVEQYF. The full variable domain, rest sourced from reference TRBV7-6 and TRBJ2-7, is GAGVSQSPRYKVTKRGQDVALRCDPISGHVSLYWYRQALGQGPEFLTYFNYEAQQDKSGLPNDRFSAERPEGSISTLTIQRTEQRDSAMYRCASSLQGSSVEQYFGPGTRLTVT.

A few counts support this clone. The chain recombines TRBV6-5 with TRBJ1-2; D is uncertain. Germline-derived CDR1 and CDR2 are MNHEY and SVGAGI. Trimming removed 0 bases from V and 2 bases from J, with 10 bases in between. This CDR3 comprises 15 residues. CDR3 loop: CASSYSFQINYGYTF. In nucleotides, the CDR3 is TGTGCCAGCAGTTACTCGTTCCAGATCAACTATGGCTACACCTTC.

This clone was found once. The V call is TRBV20-1, the J call TRBJ2-5, with TRBD2 as a possible D gene (5 bases). The germline gives CDR1 DFQATT, CDR2 SNEGSKA (reference sequence). This CDR3 region has 11 residues. V was trimmed by 3 bases and J by 4 bases, leaving 6 bases between them. The CDR3 loop is CSARRVETQYF. The CDR3 DNA reads as TGCAGTGCTAGGCGGGTAGAGACCCAGTACTTC.

The chain joins TRBV15 to TRBJ2-5; D remains unclear. CDR1 is LNHNV and CDR2 is YYDKDF in the germline V gene (reference sequence). V lost 0 bases, J lost 0 bases, and 11 bases lay in between. This CDR3 region has 16 residues. CDR3 DNA: TGTGCCACCAGCAGAGATATCCTACGAAACCAAGAGACCCAGTACTTC. Residues: CATSRDILRNQETQYF.

The J gene is TRBJ2-7, the V gene TRBV7-2; 7 nucleotides agree with TRBD1. The V gene end was trimmed by 5 bases and the J gene end by 6 bases; junction bases not matched to a gene: 10. The CDR3 is made up of 14 amino acids. The germline gives CDR1 SGHTA, CDR2 FQGNSA. CDR3 residues: CASSLDRVYGEQYF. CDR3 in DNA: TGTGCCAGCAGCCTAGACAGGGTATATGGCGAGCAGTACTTC.

In this sample, this clone turned up once. V and J are TRBV11-3 and TRBJ1-1, with a weak D call TRBD1 (5 bases). This CDR3 has 12 residues. V lost 5 bases to trimming and J lost 7 bases, with 11 bases between them. Germline V gene sequence: CDR1 SGHNT, CDR2 YENEEA. The CDR3 DNA is TGTGCCAGCAGCCGGAGGGGCGATGAAGCTTTCTTT. The encoded protein is CASSRRGDEAFF.

This rearrangement joins TRBV11-3 to TRBJ2-3; 12 bases align to TRBD1. V shed 5 bases and J 1 base; nucleotides not matched to a gene: 7. The CDR3 length is 17 residues. Germline assignment: CDR1 SGHNT and CDR2 YENEEA. Here the CDR3 reads CASSPQGQGAGTDTQYF. CDR3 sequence (DNA): TGTGCCAGCAGCCCCCAGGGACAGGGGGCCGGCACAGATACGCAGTATTTT.

The chain links TRBV19 to TRBJ1-6; 7 bases fit TRBD1. J gave up 3 bases and V 8 bases, and 4 bases lay outside the gene matches. Germline V gene data show CDR1 as LNHDA and CDR2 as SQIVND (reference sequence). The CDR3 is made up of 14 amino acids. The DNA for the CDR3 is TGTGCCAGTGGGACAGTCCTCTATAATTCACCCCTCCACTTT. This codes for CASGTVLYNSPLHF.

The table lists this clone with a count of one. Other nucleotide sequences in the sample specify the same CDR3. The chain joins TRBV9 to TRBJ2-5; no reliable D call. This CDR3 spans 14 amino acids. The germline V gene encodes CDR1 SGDLS and CDR2 YYNGEE. V dropped 2 bases and J dropped 2 bases, with 10 bases sitting between them. The DNA of the CDR3 is TGTGCCAGCAGCGTTTATGGCGGACAAGAGACCCAGTACTTC. Translating gives CASSVYGGQETQYF.

About this clone: In the same sample, other DNA sequences code for this CDR3. This rearrangement joins TRBV2 to TRBJ1-2; D gene unclear. The CDR3 contains 12 residues. Germline-derived CDR1 and CDR2 are SNHLY and FYNNEI. V shed 4 bases and J shed 4 bases, with 7 bases lying between them. The CDR3: CASSGGSYGYTF. In DNA form, the CDR3 reads TGTGCCAGCAGTGGAGGGAGCTATGGCTACACCTTC.

This chain links TRBV11-2 with TRBJ2-2, with 7 bases that match TRBD1. The CDR3 sequence is 14 residues long. After removal of 5 bases from V and 7 bases from J, the junction contained 7 bases not matched to a gene. The V gene's germline CDR1 is SGHAT and CDR2 FQNNGV. The CDR3 here is CASSRGQVVGELFF. Written as DNA, the CDR3 is TGTGCCAGCAGCCGAGGACAGGTGGTCGGGGAGCTGTTTTTT.

Here the CDR3 DNA reads TGTGCCAGCAGCCCCGGACTAGCGGGGGGGCCGGAGACCCAGTACTTC. Protein product: CASSPGLAGGPETQYF. This sequence joins TRBV6-2 or TRBV6-3 and TRBJ2-5, with TRBD2 identical over 15 bases. The CDR3 consists of 16 residues. The germline gives CDR1 MNHEY, CDR2 SVGEGT. The J segment lost 5 bases and the V segment lost 6 bases, leaving 7 bases of the junction unmatched.

V and J are TRBV27 and TRBJ2-5, with a possible D match to TRBD1 (5 bases). The germline V and J ends were trimmed by 7 bases and 3 bases, with 15 bases remaining between them. CDR3 length equals 14 residues. Germline values: CDR1 MNHEY, CDR2 SMNVEV (reference sequence). The CDR3 nucleotides are TGTGCCAGCATTACGACAGCACGGAAAGAGACCCAGTACTTC. As protein: CASITTARKETQYF.

The chain recombines TRBV2 with TRBJ2-1; possible D gene TRBD1, 6 bases. This CDR3 spans 16 amino acids. Per germline, CDR1 SNHLY and CDR2 FYNNEI. The V gene lost 3 bases and the J gene lost 2 bases, with 14 bases spanning the gap. The CDR3 region is CASSESSGGTYNEQFF. DNA of the CDR3: TGTGCCAGCAGTGAGTCAAGTGGGGGCACCTACAATGAGCAGTTCTTC.

The DNA of the CDR3 is TGCGCCAGCAGCTTGGAGGCGTTCTCGGGGGGTGGCTACACCTTC. It yields the protein CASSLEAFSGGGYTF. The J gene is TRBJ1-2, the V gene TRBV5-1, with a weak D call TRBD1 (5 bases). The CDR3 runs 15 residues. The V end was cut by 0 bases, the J end by 7 bases, with 16 bases between. Germline-derived CDR1 and CDR2 are SGHRS and YFSETQ.

As for this clone: Other DNA variants within this sample encode the same CDR3. V usage is TRBV5-1 and J usage is TRBJ1-2; TRBD1 matches 10 bases. J gave up 6 bases and V 3 bases, and 5 bases lay outside the gene matches. The CDR3 covers 14 residues. Germline CDR1 SGHRS, CDR2 YFSETQ. The CDR3 loop reads CASSSGTGVDGYTF. CDR3 bases: TGCGCCAGCAGCTCCGGGACAGGGGTTGATGGCTACACCTTC.